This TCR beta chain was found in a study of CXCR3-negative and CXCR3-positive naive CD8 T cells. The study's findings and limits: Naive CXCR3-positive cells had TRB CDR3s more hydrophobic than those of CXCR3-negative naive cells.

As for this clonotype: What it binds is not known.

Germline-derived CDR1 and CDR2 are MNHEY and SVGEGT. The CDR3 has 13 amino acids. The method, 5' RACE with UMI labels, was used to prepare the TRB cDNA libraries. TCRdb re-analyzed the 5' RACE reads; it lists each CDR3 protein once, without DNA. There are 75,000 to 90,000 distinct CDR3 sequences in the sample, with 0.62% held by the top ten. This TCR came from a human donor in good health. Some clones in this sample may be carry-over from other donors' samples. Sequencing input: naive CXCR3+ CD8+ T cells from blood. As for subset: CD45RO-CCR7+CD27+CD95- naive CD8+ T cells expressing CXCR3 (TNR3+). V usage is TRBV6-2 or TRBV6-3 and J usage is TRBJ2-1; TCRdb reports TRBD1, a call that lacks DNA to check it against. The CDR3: CASSPGPILGQFF.